This T cell receptor beta chain was captured by sequencing in a study of regulatory T cells in long-lasting Graves disease (dated by TCRdb to about 2021). About the full investigation: Antithyroid drugs had been taken for less than 3 months by newly diagnosed Graves' disease patients. This study used TCR sequencing and RNA sequencing of peripheral blood to compare persistent Graves' disease patients against newly diagnosed Graves' disease patients. The study took place in China and was registered as a clinical trial. TCR sequencing covered some 13 persistent and some 20 newly diagnosed Graves' disease patients, some 35 samples in total.

The table lists this clonotype with many counts. Its target antigen remains unknown. Within one base of it there is no much larger clone, and no base qualities were kept. The sample's time point label is to be understood as: newly diagnosed GD, antithyroid drugs for less than 3 months. RNA was extracted from PBMCs in TRIzol for both TCR sequencing and RNA sequencing. Graves' disease was diagnosed according to American Thyroid Association guidelines. Patients for the study were recruited at an endocrinology department in Xi'an, China. Each patient gave 8.5 to 9.5 milliliters of peripheral blood, collected in an EDTA anticoagulant tube. Ficoll Paque Plus density gradient separation was used to isolate PBMCs, and no further T cell sorting was done. An Agilent 2100 Bioanalyzer and agarose gel were used to check RNA quality, and a NanoDrop 2000 was used to measure RNA concentration. What the authors observed across the whole study: Persistent disease showed preferential use of TRBV28, TRBJ1-2 and TRBJ2-5, whereas newly diagnosed disease favored TRBV20-1 and TRBJ2-1. Persistent patients shared more public clonotypes among themselves (around 2,500) than newly diagnosed patients did (about 970). The authors noted that the small sample size was a limitation that may lower accuracy. Sequencing and analysis were restricted to the TCR beta chain. Compared with newly diagnosed patients, patients with persistent Graves' disease had lower TCR Shannon entropy and fewer highly expanded clones, which suggests clonal expansion. The study examined only peripheral blood because the primary lesion, thyroid tissue, could not be accessed.

Library method: multiplex PCR. The sequencing machine was an Illumina HiSeq 4000. iRepertoire HTBI primers and Arm-PCR amplification of CDR3 regions were used to construct TCR beta libraries. Before sequencing, the PCR products went through gel purification. From the authors' description of their analysis: Across samples, fewer than 70 TRBV and 12 to 15 TRBJ segments were identified and used for gene usage analysis of CDR3 amino acid clonotypes. COPE and FqMerger were used to merge filtered high-quality paired reads into contigs. BLAST was used to align contigs to IMGT TRBV, TRBD and TRBJ reference genes, and CDR3 was defined according to IMGT. Highly expanded clones were defined as clonotypes with a frequency above 0.1%. Shannon entropy served as the measure of repertoire diversity, while the Gini coefficient captured V-J evenness. A clonotype was considered public if more than one individual shared it. TCRdb handled the public reads itself, with Q25 trimming in fastp and clone calling in MiXCR, and kept productive beta chains. Each entry is one CDR3 protein sequence, shown with its most common DNA and genes. V and J calls and clone size were set by TCRdb, not the authors. This sample has a few hundred thousand distinct CDR3 sequences in its table, and around 21% of those were observed once. The top ten clones comprise approximately 14% of the sample.

The trim is 7 bases for V and 0 bases for J, with a gap of 13 bases between the germline ends. The CDR3 starts with the cysteine, ends with the phenylalanine, and has 15 residues. The CDR3 DNA has 45 bases and is translated from base 1. CDR1 SGHTA and CDR2 FQGNSA are derived from the germline V gene. Sequenced material: peripheral blood mononuclear cells (PBMCs), taken at new diagnosis, from a patient treated with antithyroid drugs. The receptor's source is a female donor with Graves disease. Recombination joined TRBV7-2 with TRBJ2-1; the D gene is perhaps TRBD1 or TRBD2, each of them matching over 5 bases. The CDR3 has the sequence CASTRDRNSYNEQFF. The DNA is TGTGCCAGCACCCGGGACCGGAACTCCTACAATGAGCAGTTCTTC.